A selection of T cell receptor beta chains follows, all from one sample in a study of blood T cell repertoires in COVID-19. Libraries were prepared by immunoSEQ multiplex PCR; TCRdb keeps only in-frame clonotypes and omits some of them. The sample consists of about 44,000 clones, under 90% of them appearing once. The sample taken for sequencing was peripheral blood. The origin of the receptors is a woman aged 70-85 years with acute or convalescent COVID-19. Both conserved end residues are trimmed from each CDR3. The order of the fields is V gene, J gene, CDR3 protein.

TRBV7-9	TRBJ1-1	ASNWGQGATEAF
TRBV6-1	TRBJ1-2	ASSDQGWMDYT
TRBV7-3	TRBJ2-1	ASSLSRVNNEQF
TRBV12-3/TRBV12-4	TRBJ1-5	ASSLSQPQH
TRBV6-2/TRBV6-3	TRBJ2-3	ASSQTLAGGEDTQY
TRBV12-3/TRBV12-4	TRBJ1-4	ASRGTVREKLF
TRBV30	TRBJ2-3	AWSPSGGSTDTQY
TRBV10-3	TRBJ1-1	AISEIRTGNTEAF
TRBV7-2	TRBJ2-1	ASSASSYNEQF
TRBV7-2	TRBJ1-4	ASSFYPGGNEKLF
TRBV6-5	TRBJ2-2	ASREGLVGGELF
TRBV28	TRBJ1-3	ASTLQGGNTIY
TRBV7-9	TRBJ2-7	ASSLTGTGPYEQY
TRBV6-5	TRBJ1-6	ASISGLSSPLH
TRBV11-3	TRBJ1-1	ASSSKTGPSTMRDTEAF
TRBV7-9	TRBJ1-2	ASSLNTGDGYT
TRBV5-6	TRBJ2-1	ASSLANSQEF
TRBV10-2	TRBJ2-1	ASEGGHNEQF
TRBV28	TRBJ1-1	ASSQITSNTEAF
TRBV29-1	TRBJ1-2	SVARTGVSGYT
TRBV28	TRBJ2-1	ASSLLAGSYNEQF
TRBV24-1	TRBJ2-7	ATSPIRGYYEQY
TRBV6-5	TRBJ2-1	ASSSDSGLGILKQF
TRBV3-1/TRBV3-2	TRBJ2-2	ASSQGGGTGELF
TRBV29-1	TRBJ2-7	SVRVQTGIGYEQY
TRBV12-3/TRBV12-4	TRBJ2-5	ASSLRGETQY
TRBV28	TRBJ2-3	ASTPSGRLTDTQY
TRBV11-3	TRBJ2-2	ASSSYTSGGLASTGELF
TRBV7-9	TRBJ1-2	ASSRTGQVLNYGYT
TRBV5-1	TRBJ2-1	ASSKPGLAGVNEQF
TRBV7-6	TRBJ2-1	ASSPGTASYNEQF
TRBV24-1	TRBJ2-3	ATQMTSGSLDTQY
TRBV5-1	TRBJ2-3	ASRQGTTSTDTQY
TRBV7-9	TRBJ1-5	ASSPDRRDQPQH
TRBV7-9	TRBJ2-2	ASSSGLAGGTGELF
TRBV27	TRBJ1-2	ASKTGTGWGYT
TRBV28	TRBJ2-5	ASRLAGGYQETQY
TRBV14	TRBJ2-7	ASSPEGYEQY
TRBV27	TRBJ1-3	ASRSDGVGSGNTIY
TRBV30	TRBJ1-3	AWSKTTGGNTIY
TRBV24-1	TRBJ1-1	ATSVKQDFYEAF